Sequencing of this T cell receptor (beta chain) was carried out in a study of T cell responses to AZD1222 COVID-19 vaccine. Using immunoSEQ multiplex PCR, the repertoire was profiled, and TCRdb retains in-frame clones only, with some absent. The sample shows 55,000 to 70,000 clones, roughly 90% of them seen only once. The clonotype originates from an adult in good health. The specimen comprised peripheral blood, sampled on day 0 of AZD1222 vaccination.

The CDR3 bases are TGTGCCAGCAGCTTGAATGGCTACGAGCAGTACTTC. It translates to CASSLNGYEQYF. This rearrangement joins TRBV11-3 to TRBJ2-7; D gene unclear. Germline lookup yields CDR1 SGHNT and CDR2 YENEEA. CDR3 length: 12 residues. V lost 3 bases, J lost 3 bases, and 6 bases lay in between.